This T cell receptor (beta chain) was profiled in a study of blood T cell repertoires in COVID-19. Repertoires were generated with immunoSEQ multiplex PCR, while TCRdb's copy carries only in-frame clones and drops some. The sample contains about 270,000 clones, approximately 85% of which appear only once. This clone has more than one count but fewer than ten. The germline gives CDR1 KGHSH, CDR2 LQKENI. This CDR3 region has 14 residues. V trimming: 4 bases; J trimming: 6 bases; junction bases outside the gene matches: 5. The genes are TRBV18 and TRBJ2-1; 8 bases are shared with TRBD2. The sequenced sample was peripheral blood. The receptor comes from a human donor in a cohort sampled during active COVID-19. CDR3 in DNA: TGTGCCAGCTCACTCGGGGCGGGAGGCAATGAGCAGTTCTTC. Protein sequence: CASSLGAGGNEQFF. The full variable domain, with the rest looked up from reference TRBV18 and TRBJ2-1, is NAGVMQNPRHLVRRRGQEARLRCSPMKGHSHVYWYRQLPEEGLKFMVYLQKENIIDESGMPKERFSAEFPKEGPSILRIQQVVRGDSAAYFCASSLGAGGNEQFFGPGTRLTVL.